This TCR beta chain was documented in a study of T cell responses to AZD1222 COVID-19 vaccine. Study results and limitations: Vaccination with two AZD1222 doses was followed by a rise in Spike-specific TCR breadth and depth. Vaccine-related CD4 TCRs covered spike, predominating at 160-218 and 743-854.

Of note for this clone: Its specificity is unknown.

Repertoires were generated with immunoSEQ multiplex PCR, while TCRdb's copy carries only in-frame clones and drops some. The sample yields under 170,000 clones, 75% to 95% seen once. Second doses that came at about 4 or about 12 weeks were put together. Per the germline V gene, CDR1 is MGHRA and CDR2 is YSYEKL. The CDR3 has 15 amino acids. V was pared by 1 base and J by 0 bases, with 9 bases between. The source material was peripheral blood, sampled 28 days after the second AZD1222 dose. V gene TRBV4-1 combines with J gene TRBJ1-1, with unresolved D. The receptor was derived from an adult who received the AZD1222 COVID-19 vaccine. The CDR3: CASSQALQLNTEAFF. DNA of the CDR3: TGCGCCAGCAGCCAAGCGTTGCAATTGAACACTGAAGCTTTCTTT.